This is a list of T cell receptor beta chains from one sample in a study of T cells after yellow fever vaccination. TCRdb reprocessed the 5' RACE reads with MiXCR, giving one entry per CDR3 protein. The repertoire holds about 220,000 distinct CDR3 sequences, with 5.5% to 8.5% as singletons. This sample comprised CD4+ T cells sorted from PBMCs, obtained on the day of the yellow fever booster vaccination. These receptors were taken from a man aged 25 to 40 who received the YFV17D yellow fever vaccine. The CDR3 runs from the conserved cysteine through the conserved F or W. D genes are given only for firm matches. Only some rows state a clone size, as once, few, many or a class for expanded clones.

j_call,d_call,v_call,clone_size,cdr3_aa,cdr3_nt
TRBJ1-1,TRBD1,TRBV7-2,.,CASSRRGVEAFF,TGTGCCAGCAGCCGCAGGGGGGTTGAAGCTTTCTTT
TRBJ2-7,TRBD1,TRBV12-3/TRBV12-4,.,CASTRGQGGYEQYF,TGTGCCAGCACTCGGGGACAGGGAGGCTACGAGCAGTACTTC
TRBJ2-7,.,TRBV29-1,many,CSVGQVLGYEQYF,TGCAGCGTTGGACAGGTCTTAGGGTACGAGCAGTACTTC
TRBJ1-1,.,TRBV4-2,many,CASSQGATAEAFF,TGTGCCAGCAGCCAAGGGGCCACCGCTGAAGCTTTCTTT
TRBJ2-1,TRBD2,TRBV28,few,CASSTRRASGNYNEQFF,TGTGCCAGCAGTACAAGGCGGGCTAGCGGCAATTACAATGAGCAGTTCTTC
TRBJ2-3,TRBD2,TRBV12-3/TRBV12-4,.,CASSSASGRSTDTQYF,TGTGCCAGCAGTTCAGCTAGCGGGAGGTCCACAGATACGCAGTATTTT
TRBJ1-2,.,TRBV6-1,many,CASSPRPESWGYTF,TGTGCCAGCTCCCCTCGGCCAGAGTCGTGGGGCTACACCTTC
TRBJ2-7,.,TRBV7-8,few,CASSLGATRYEQYF,TGTGCCAGCAGCTTGGGGGCGACCCGCTACGAGCAGTACTTC
TRBJ2-5,TRBD2,TRBV5-6,.,CASSYGTSAETQYF,TGTGCCAGCAGCTACGGGACTAGCGCAGAGACCCAGTACTTC
TRBJ2-7,TRBD1,TRBV12-3/TRBV12-4,many,CASSPQTGVEQYF,TGTGCCAGCAGTCCCCAGACAGGGGTTGAGCAGTACTTC
TRBJ2-3,TRBD2,TRBV7-2,.,CASSLWGGASDTQYF,TGTGCCAGCAGCTTATGGGGGGGAGCTTCCGATACGCAGTATTTT
TRBJ1-5,.,TRBV7-2,.,CASSLAFEQPQHF,TGTGCCAGCAGCTTGGCCTTTGAACAGCCCCAGCATTTT
TRBJ1-1,.,TRBV20-1,many,CKGGSLIEAFF,TGCAAAGGGGGAAGCCTGATTGAAGCTTTCTTT
TRBJ1-5,.,TRBV12-3/TRBV12-4,few,CASSLRFLGSNQPQHF,TGTGCCAGCAGTTTAAGGTTTTTGGGGAGCAATCAGCCCCAGCATTTT
TRBJ2-5,TRBD1,TRBV7-2,.,CASSSYVGQGGETQYF,TGTGCCAGCAGCTCTTATGTGGGACAGGGTGGTGAGACCCAGTACTTC
TRBJ2-1,TRBD1,TRBV7-3,few,CASSSRQGGSYNEQFF,TGTGCCAGCAGCTCGAGACAGGGGGGGTCCTACAATGAGCAGTTCTTC
TRBJ2-2,.,TRBV5-1,many,CASSLGLYTGELFF,TGCGCCAGCAGCTTGGGACTTTACACCGGGGAGCTGTTTTTT
TRBJ2-1,.,TRBV6-2/TRBV6-3,.,CASSYSWGLHEQFF,TGTGCCAGCAGTTACTCGTGGGGATTGCACGAGCAGTTCTTC
TRBJ1-6,.,TRBV6-1,many,CASNRSGQPSSPLHF,TGTGCCAGCAACAGGTCTGGACAGCCCAGTTCACCCCTCCACTTT
TRBJ2-7,.,TRBV7-8,few,CASSFRKTGSYEQYF,TGTGCCAGCAGCTTCCGGAAGACTGGTTCCTACGAGCAGTACTTC
TRBJ2-5,.,TRBV6-2/TRBV6-3,.,CASSYLGNQETQYF,TGTGCCAGCAGTTACCTGGGGAATCAAGAGACCCAGTACTTC
TRBJ2-1,TRBD2,TRBV20-1,many,CSAPLAGSYNEQFF,TGCAGTGCCCCCCTAGCGGGATCCTACAATGAGCAGTTCTTC
TRBJ1-2,TRBD1,TRBV20-1,few,CSARGDRVGGYTF,TGCAGTGCTAGAGGCGACAGGGTAGGGGGCTACACCTTC
TRBJ2-5,.,TRBV3-1,many,CASSPPIGTQYF,TGTGCCAGCAGCCCCCCGATTGGGACCCAGTACTTC
TRBJ2-1,TRBD2,TRBV9,many,CASSVSGRDYNEQFF,TGTGCCAGCAGCGTTAGCGGGAGGGACTACAATGAGCAGTTCTTC
TRBJ2-2,TRBD1,TRBV7-2,many,CASSLKGALNTGELFF,TGTGCCAGCAGCTTAAAGGGGGCCTTAAACACCGGGGAGCTGTTTTTT
TRBJ2-3,TRBD1,TRBV5-1,.,CAISKQGDISGDTQYF,TGCGCCATCAGCAAACAGGGGGATATTTCAGGAGATACGCAGTATTTT
TRBJ2-1,.,TRBV16,.,CASSQSGSNEQFF,TGTGCCAGCAGCCAATCAGGGAGTAATGAGCAGTTCTTC
TRBJ2-7,TRBD1,TRBV6-5,few,CASSYGRQGYEQYF,TGTGCCAGCAGTTACGGGCGACAGGGCTACGAGCAGTACTTC
TRBJ2-1,.,TRBV12-3/TRBV12-4,many,CASSNTIGGTGNEQFF,TGTGCCAGCAGTAACACGATAGGGGGGACCGGCAATGAGCAGTTCTTC
TRBJ2-3,.,TRBV19,few,CASRPTSTDTQYF,TGTGCCAGTAGACCTACAAGCACAGATACGCAGTATTTT
TRBJ2-2,.,TRBV11-3,many,CASSVVSNTGELFF,TGTGCCAGCAGCGTAGTGTCGAACACCGGGGAGCTGTTTTTT
TRBJ2-1,.,TRBV29-1,few,CSVGSAGEQFF,TGCAGCGTTGGTTCCGCGGGTGAGCAGTTCTTC
TRBJ1-5,.,TRBV4-2,few,CASSQDGTGIWQPQHF,TGTGCCAGCAGCCAAGACGGTACAGGGATTTGGCAGCCCCAGCATTTT
TRBJ2-4,TRBD2,TRBV11-2,many,CASSRTTGLAGVGKNIQYF,TGTGCCAGCAGCCGAACCACCGGACTAGCGGGAGTGGGCAAAAACATTCAGTACTTC
TRBJ1-3,.,TRBV6-1,few,CAVKKGGSGNTIYF,TGTGCGGTTAAAAAAGGAGGCTCTGGAAACACCATATATTTT
TRBJ1-2,.,TRBV20-1,few,CSARDRRTVFVYTF,TGCAGTGCTAGAGATCGAAGGACAGTCTTTGTCTACACCTTC
TRBJ2-3,.,TRBV5-1,many,CASSANLRDTQYF,TGCGCCAGCAGCGCAAACCTTCGAGATACGCAGTATTTT
TRBJ2-1,TRBD2,TRBV2,few,CASIRRTNLAVGNEQFF,TGTGCCAGCATACGCCGTACGAACCTAGCGGTAGGCAATGAGCAGTTCTTC
TRBJ2-1,TRBD1,TRBV20-1,.,CSANLDRVDNEQFF,TGCAGTGCTAATTTGGACAGGGTCGACAATGAGCAGTTCTTC
TRBJ2-5,TRBD2,TRBV11-2,few,CASSFDPGAGGSKTQYF,TGTGCCAGCAGCTTCGATCCAGGGGCGGGAGGGTCAAAGACCCAGTACTTC
TRBJ2-3,.,TRBV7-2,many,CASSPQGRTDTQYF,TGTGCCAGCAGCCCTCAGGGTAGGACAGATACGCAGTATTTT
TRBJ2-2,.,TRBV12-3/TRBV12-4,many,CASSRRRGGTGELFF,TGTGCCAGCAGCCGACGGAGAGGGGGAACCGGGGAGCTGTTTTTT
TRBJ2-6,.,TRBV12-3/TRBV12-4,.,CASSEVGLYATGANVLTF,TGTGCCAGCAGCGAAGTTGGCCTGTACGCTACTGGGGCCAACGTCCTGACTTTC
TRBJ2-1,TRBD2,TRBV20-1,.,CSANTLAGVGNEQFF,TGCAGTGCTAATACACTAGCGGGGGTGGGCAATGAGCAGTTCTTC
TRBJ2-1,TRBD2,TRBV5-6,.,CASIRLAGGPEQFF,TGTGCCAGCATAAGACTAGCGGGAGGGCCTGAGCAGTTCTTC
TRBJ2-5,TRBD2,TRBV20-1,.,CSARGLGLAGEGARKTQYF,TGCAGTGCTAGAGGATTGGGACTAGCAGGAGAGGGGGCTAGGAAGACCCAGTACTTC
TRBJ2-1,.,TRBV30,few,CAWSFPNEQFF,TGTGCCTGGAGTTTTCCTAATGAGCAGTTCTTC
TRBJ2-1,.,TRBV25-1,few,CAKRPGQGYPSGNWEQFF,TGTGCCAAACGCCCGGGACAGGGTTATCCTAGCGGGAATTGGGAGCAGTTCTTC
TRBJ1-6,TRBD1,TRBV27,few,CASTGTANSPLHF,TGTGCCAGCACCGGGACAGCGAATTCACCCCTCCACTTT
TRBJ2-1,TRBD2,TRBV7-2,many,CASSSSTSGSLQFF,TGTGCCAGCAGCTCTTCGACTAGCGGGAGTTTGCAGTTCTTC
TRBJ2-1,.,TRBV18,.,CASSARDWDNEQFF,TGTGCCAGCTCAGCCCGGGACTGGGACAATGAGCAGTTCTTC
TRBJ2-7,.,TRBV5-1,many,CASSLEQQDVQYF,TGCGCCAGCAGCTTGGAGCAGCAGGACGTGCAGTACTTC